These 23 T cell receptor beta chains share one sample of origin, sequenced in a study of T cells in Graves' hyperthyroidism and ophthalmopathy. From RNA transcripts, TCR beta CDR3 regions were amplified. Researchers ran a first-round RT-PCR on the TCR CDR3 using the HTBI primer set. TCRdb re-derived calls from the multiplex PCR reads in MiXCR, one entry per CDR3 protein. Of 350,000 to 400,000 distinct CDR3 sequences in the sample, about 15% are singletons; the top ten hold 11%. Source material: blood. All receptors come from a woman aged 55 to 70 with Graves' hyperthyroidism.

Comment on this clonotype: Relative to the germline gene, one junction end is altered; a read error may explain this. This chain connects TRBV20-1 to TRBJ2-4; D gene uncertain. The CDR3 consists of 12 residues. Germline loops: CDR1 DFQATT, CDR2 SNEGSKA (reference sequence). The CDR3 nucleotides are TGCGGTGCTACACAAGGAACAAACATTCAGTACTTC. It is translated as CGATQGTNIQYF.

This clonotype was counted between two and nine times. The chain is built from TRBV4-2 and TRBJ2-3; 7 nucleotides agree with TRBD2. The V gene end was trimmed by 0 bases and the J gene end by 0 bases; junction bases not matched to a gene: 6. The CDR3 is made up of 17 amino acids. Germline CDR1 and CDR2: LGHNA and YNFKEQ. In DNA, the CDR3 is TGTGCCAGCAGCCAAGATTGGGCGGGAGTTAGCACAGATACGCAGTATTTT. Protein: CASSQDWAGVSTDTQYF.

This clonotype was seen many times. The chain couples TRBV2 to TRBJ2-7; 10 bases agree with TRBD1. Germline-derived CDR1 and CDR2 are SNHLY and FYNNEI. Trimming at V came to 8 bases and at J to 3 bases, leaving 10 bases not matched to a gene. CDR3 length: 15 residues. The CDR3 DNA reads TGTGCCAGCGAGCTCGGGACAGGGGATCGCTACGAGCAGTACTTC. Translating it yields CASELGTGDRYEQYF.

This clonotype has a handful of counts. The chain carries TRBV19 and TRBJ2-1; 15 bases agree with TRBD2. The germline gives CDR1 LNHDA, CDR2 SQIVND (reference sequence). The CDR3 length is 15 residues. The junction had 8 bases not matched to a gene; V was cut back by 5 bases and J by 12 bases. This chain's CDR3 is CASSGGLAGGPGQFF. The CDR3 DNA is TGTGCCAGTAGTGGCGGACTAGCGGGAGGGCCAGGGCAGTTCTTC.

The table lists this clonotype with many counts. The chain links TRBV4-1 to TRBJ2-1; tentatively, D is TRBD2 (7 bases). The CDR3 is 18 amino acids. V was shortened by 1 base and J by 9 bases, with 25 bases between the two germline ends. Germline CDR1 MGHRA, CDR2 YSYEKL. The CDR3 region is CASSQVGRGRLAVREQFF. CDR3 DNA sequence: TGCGCCAGCAGCCAAGTTGGCAGGGGCCGACTAGCCGTACGTGAGCAGTTCTTC.

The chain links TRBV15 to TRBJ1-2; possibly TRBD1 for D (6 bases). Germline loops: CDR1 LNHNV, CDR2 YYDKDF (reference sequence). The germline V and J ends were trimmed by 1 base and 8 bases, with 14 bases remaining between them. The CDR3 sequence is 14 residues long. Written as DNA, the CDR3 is TGTGCCACCAGCAGAGGCCTCGGGGGGGGCGGCTACACCTTC. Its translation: CATSRGLGGGGYTF.

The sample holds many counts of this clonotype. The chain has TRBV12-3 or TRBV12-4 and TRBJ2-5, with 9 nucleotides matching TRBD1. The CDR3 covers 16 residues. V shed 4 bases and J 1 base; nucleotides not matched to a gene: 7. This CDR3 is CASSSRDRESQETQYF. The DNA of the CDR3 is TGTGCCAGCAGTTCCCGGGACAGGGAATCCCAAGAGACCCAGTACTTC.

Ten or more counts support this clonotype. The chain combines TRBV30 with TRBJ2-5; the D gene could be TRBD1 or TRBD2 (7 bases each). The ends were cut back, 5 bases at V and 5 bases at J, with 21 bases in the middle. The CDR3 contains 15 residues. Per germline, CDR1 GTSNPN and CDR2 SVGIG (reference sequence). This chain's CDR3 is CAWGARGRGGETQYF. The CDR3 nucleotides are TGTGCCTGGGGGGCTCGCGGCAGGGGGGGCGAGACCCAGTACTTC.

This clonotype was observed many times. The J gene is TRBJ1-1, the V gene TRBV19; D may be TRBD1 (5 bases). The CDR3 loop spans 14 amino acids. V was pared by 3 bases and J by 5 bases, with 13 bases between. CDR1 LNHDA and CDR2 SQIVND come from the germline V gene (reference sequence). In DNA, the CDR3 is TGTGCCAGTAGTATTAGTGGGGCCTTAACTGAAGCTTTCTTT. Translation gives CASSISGALTEAFF.

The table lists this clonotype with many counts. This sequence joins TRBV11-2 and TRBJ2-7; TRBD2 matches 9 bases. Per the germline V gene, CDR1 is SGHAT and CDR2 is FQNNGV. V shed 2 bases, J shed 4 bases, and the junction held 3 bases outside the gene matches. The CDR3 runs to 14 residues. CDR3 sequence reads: CASSLIAGEYEQYF. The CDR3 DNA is TGTGCCAGCAGCTTAATAGCGGGGGAGTACGAGCAGTACTTC.

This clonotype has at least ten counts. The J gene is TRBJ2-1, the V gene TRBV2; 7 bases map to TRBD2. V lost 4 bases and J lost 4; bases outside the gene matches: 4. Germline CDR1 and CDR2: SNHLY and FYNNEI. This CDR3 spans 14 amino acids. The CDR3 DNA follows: TGTGCCAGCAGTGGGTCTAGCGGATACAATGAGCAGTTCTTC. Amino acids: CASSGSSGYNEQFF.

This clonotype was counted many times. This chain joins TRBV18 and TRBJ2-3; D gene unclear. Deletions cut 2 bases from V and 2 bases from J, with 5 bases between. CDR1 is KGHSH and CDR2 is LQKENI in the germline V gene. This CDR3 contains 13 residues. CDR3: CASSPGVTDTQYF. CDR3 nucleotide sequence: TGTGCCAGCTCACCAGGGGTCACAGATACGCAGTATTTT.

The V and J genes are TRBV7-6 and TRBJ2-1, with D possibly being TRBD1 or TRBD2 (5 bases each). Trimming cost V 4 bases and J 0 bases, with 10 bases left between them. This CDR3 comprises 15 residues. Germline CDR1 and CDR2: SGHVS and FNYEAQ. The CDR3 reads CASSSGTISYNEQFF. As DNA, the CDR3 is TGTGCCAGCAGCTCCGGGACCATCTCCTACAATGAGCAGTTCTTC. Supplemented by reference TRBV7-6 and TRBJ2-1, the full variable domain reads GAGVSQSPRYKVTKRGQDVALRCDPISGHVSLYWYRQALGQGPEFLTYFNYEAQQDKSGLPNDRFSAERPEGSISTLTIQRTEQRDSAMYRCASSSGTISYNEQFFGPGTRLTVL.

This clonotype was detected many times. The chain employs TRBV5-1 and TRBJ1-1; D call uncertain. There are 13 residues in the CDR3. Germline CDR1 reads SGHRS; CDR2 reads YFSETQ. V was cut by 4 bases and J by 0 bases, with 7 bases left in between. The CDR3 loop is CASSLYMNTEAFF. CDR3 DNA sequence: TGCGCCAGCAGCCTGTACATGAACACTGAAGCTTTCTTT.

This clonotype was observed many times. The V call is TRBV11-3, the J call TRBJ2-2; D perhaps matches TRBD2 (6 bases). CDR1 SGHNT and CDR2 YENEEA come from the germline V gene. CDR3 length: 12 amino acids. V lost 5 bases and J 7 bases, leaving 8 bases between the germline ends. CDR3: CASSGGLGELFF. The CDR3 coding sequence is TGTGCCAGCAGCGGGGGACTCGGGGAGCTGTTTTTT.

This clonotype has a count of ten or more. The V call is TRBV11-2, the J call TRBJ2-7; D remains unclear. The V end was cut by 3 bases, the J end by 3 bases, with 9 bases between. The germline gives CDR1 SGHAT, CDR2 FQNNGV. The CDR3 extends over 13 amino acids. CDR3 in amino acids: CASSFIRFYEQYF. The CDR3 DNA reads TGTGCCAGCAGCTTTATCAGATTCTACGAGCAGTACTTC.

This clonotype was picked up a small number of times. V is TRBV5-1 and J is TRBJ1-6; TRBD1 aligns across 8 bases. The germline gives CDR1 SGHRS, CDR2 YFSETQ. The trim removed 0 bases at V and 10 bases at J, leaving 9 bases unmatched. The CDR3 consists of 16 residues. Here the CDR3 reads CASSLGAGGSYSPLHF. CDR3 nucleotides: TGCGCCAGCAGCTTGGGTGCAGGGGGCTCTTACTCACCCCTCCACTTT.

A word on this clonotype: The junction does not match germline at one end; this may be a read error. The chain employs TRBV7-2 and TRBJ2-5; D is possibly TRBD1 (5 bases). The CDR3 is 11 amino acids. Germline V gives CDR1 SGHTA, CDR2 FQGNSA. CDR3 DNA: TGTGCCAGCAGCTTAAACAGGTTGTCAGACTTC. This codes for CASSLNRLSDF.

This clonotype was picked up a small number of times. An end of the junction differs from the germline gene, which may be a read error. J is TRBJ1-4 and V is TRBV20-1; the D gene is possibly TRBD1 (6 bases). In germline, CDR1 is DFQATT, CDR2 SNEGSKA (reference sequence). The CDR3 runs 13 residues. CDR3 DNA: TGCAGTGCTGGAGACCAGGGGAATGAAAAACTGTTTTTT. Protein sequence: CSAGDQGNEKLFF.

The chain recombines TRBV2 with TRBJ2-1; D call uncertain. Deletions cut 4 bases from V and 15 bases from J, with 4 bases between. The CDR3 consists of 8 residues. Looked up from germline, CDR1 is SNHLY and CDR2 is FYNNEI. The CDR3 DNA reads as TGTGCCAGCAGTGGAGGGTTCTTC. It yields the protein CASSGGFF. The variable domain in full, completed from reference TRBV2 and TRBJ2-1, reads EPEVTQTPSHQVTQMGQEVILRCVPISNHLYFYWYRQILGQKVEFLVSFYNNEISEKSEIFDDQFSVERPDGSNFTLKIRSTKLEDSAMYFCASSGGFFGPGTRLTVL.

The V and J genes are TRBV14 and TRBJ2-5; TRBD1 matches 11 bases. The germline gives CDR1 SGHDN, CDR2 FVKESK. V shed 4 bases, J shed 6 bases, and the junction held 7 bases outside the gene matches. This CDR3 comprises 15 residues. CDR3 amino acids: CASSLDRGLIKTQYF. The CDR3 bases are TGTGCCAGCAGCCTGGACAGGGGGCTGATAAAGACCCAGTACTTC. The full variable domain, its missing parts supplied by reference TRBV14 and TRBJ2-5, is EAGVTQFPSHSVIEKGQTVTLRCDPISGHDNLYWYRRVMGKEIKFLLHFVKESKQDESGMPNNRFLAERTGGTYSTLKVQPAELEDSGVYFCASSLDRGLIKTQYFGPGTRLLVL.

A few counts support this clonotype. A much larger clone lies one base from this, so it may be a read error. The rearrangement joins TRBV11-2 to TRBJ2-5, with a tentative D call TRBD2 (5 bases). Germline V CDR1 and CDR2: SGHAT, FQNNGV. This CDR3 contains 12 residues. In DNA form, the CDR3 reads TGTGCCAGCAGCTCAGCCGGGGAGACCCGGTACTTC. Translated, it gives CASSSAGETRYF.

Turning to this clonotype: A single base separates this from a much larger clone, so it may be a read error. CDR3 coding DNA: TGCGCCAGCAGCTTGGGCAGGGCGACGGGAGCTTTCTTT. Protein sequence: CASSLGRATGAFF. The chain recombines TRBV5-1 with TRBJ2-2; possible D gene TRBD1, 5 bases. With the DNA end fitting TRBJ1-1 better, the J assignment may be wrong. The germline CDR1 and CDR2 sequences are SGHRS and YFSETQ. The CDR3 spans 13 residues.